The present T cell receptor (beta chain) was sequenced within a study of spatial heterogeneity in lung cancer. Study findings and constraints: Blood carried ubiquitous expanded tumor TCRs more at resection than follow-up.

Each molecule of TCR cDNA was tagged with one unique molecular identifier. In TCRdb, the 5' RACE reads were re-called with MiXCR into one record per CDR3 protein. Here the sample spans 100,000 to 120,000 distinct CDR3 sequences, roughly a tenth being singletons. The CDR3 has 15 amino acids. Between the trimmed V and J ends, which lost 6 bases and 0 bases, there was a span of 18 bases. Germline V lookup: CDR1 DFQATT, CDR2 SNEGSKA (reference sequence). Time point indicated: blood at routine non-recurrence follow-up after resection. Sequencing of whole RNA from tumor, nontumor lung or frozen PBMC involved no sorting. About this clonotype: Its specificity is not known.

The V and J genes are TRBV20-1 and TRBJ2-7; either TRBD1 or TRBD2 may supply D (5 bases each). Sequencing was performed on PBMCs, taken at follow-up. The source of this sequence is a female donor with early-stage non-small cell lung cancer. The CDR3 protein is CSAEATRGISYEQYF. The CDR3 region has the DNA TGCAGTGCGGAGGCTACTAGGGGCATCTCCTACGAGCAGTACTTC.